The T cell receptor (beta chain) under discussion was sequenced for a study of cytomegalovirus exposure and HLA in healthy donors. Across the study: Later analysis reported that the approximately 130 validation repertoires shared the platform of the roughly 700 first-cohort repertoires. General study results and limits: A few chains linked to CMV were shown in vitro to be specific for CMV antigens. The study recorded 160 or so TCR beta chains that were cytomegalovirus-associated.

TCRdb keeps only in-frame clones here, not all; method: immunoSEQ multiplex PCR. Of about 120,000 clones in the sample, under 90% were seen once. Notes on this clone: The antigen is unknown.

J gave up 3 bases and V 3 bases, and 4 bases lay outside the gene matches. The CDR3 is 14 amino acids. Germline V gene data show CDR1 as LNHNV and CDR2 as YYDKDF (reference sequence). The sample consisted of PBMCs. The TCR originated in a woman in her 30s in good health and CMV-seronegative. The chain employs TRBV15 and TRBJ1-2, with 7 nucleotides matching TRBD1. CDR3 protein: CATSRRGQDYGYTF. In nucleotides, the CDR3 is TGTGCCACCAGCAGGAGGGGGCAAGACTATGGCTACACCTTC.